This TCR beta chain was recovered during a study of early stage breast cancer tumors (dated by TCRdb to the late 2010s). About the investigation overall: Of the roughly 17 invasive breast tumors, more than 9 were found to be estrogen receptor-positive, progesterone receptor-positive and HER2-negative. About 70% of the 12 ER+/PR+/HER2- tumors were invasive ductal carcinomas, while the other four were invasive lobular carcinomas. The average read coverage per sample was roughly 9.5-fold. Across all samples, roughly 2,800,000 templates representing approximately 1 million unique clonotypes were detected. Points the paper makes about the study in general: Sequencing bulk genomic DNA from unsorted cells could not capture chain pairing or functional markers like CD4, CD8 and FOXP3. Compared with adjacent normal breast tissue, tumors had higher clonality and approximately 2.5-fold greater T cell density. Enriched TCRB sequences shared across patients were mostly commonly generated sequences, unlikely to play an important role in the tumor microenvironment. Repertoires from blood and normal breast were more alike than repertoires from blood and tumor, and in about 85% of the 16 patients, comparing each tissue with blood separated tumor from normal. Because the cohort was small, a breakdown by tumor subtype could not be done.

Each sample was amplified as two independent genomic DNA replicates: approximately 0.5 ug for blood and around 1.4 ug for tumor or normal breast. Following the manufacturer's instructions, the ImmunoSeq Intro kit was used to carry out TCRB sequencing on genomic DNA. The multiplex PCR ran for 25 to 40 cycles using proprietary primers and spike-in control sequences for absolute quantification. An 87-bp fragment spanning the CDR3 and flanking V and J genes was sequenced with single-end 150-bp reads. Seven samples, with two replicates for each sample, were multiplexed per lane of an Illumina MiSeq using version 3.0 chemistry. Turning to the authors' computational methods: The vendor's proprietary pipeline handled the raw data processing, merging both replicates into a single result for each sample. A clonotype was defined as productive rearrangements that share the same V-gene family, CDR3 amino acid sequence and J-gene segment. To compute clonality, the normalized Shannon entropy (Pielou evenness) of TCRB abundances was subtracted from 1. T cell density was estimated by dividing total templates by the number of input cells inferred from the DNA input amount. Recon, run with its default parameters, was used to estimate overall repertoire diversity and clonality. A clonotype was considered tumor-enriched if its abundance in tumor exceeded 0.1% and was at least 32-fold higher than its abundance in normal breast. TCRdb carries this immuneACCESS record with in-frame sequences only. Its versions omit some clonotypes, under half of them owing to an unresolved V gene in the studies checked, with the rest unexplained. The V and J calls and clone size are taken from that table; D and trimming were inferred from the DNA. The sample profile shows 51,000 or so clones; roughly 83% of them were found once. The ten largest clones add up to about 1.4% of the sample.

The study profiled bulk TCR beta-chain repertoires in matched peripheral blood, tumor and adjacent normal breast tissue taken from more than 15 patients with early-stage breast cancer. Before surgery, roughly 5-10 mL of whole blood was collected in EDTA tubes and processed within 2 hours. Ficoll-Paque centrifugation in SepMate-50 tubes was used to isolate peripheral blood mononuclear cells. For storage in liquid nitrogen, PBMCs were cryopreserved as aliquots of 2 to 4 million cells in around 90% FBS with approximately 10% DMSO. The Qiagen AllPrep DNA/RNA Mini kit was used for genomic DNA extraction. CDR1 and CDR2 are drawn from the germline V gene: MNHEY, SVGAGI. V is cut by 0 bases and J by 0 bases, and the space between the germline ends is 9 bases. Including the terminal cysteine and phenylalanine, the CDR3 comprises 16 residues. Only the CDR3 DNA is retained, 48 bases long and in frame from the first base.

Of note for this clone: No antigen is known for it. Nothing much larger sits one base from this clone, and base qualities are not available.

Material: blood. The chain couples TRBV6-5 to TRBJ2-1; TRBD2 could be the D gene, as 5 bases match. This sequence originates from a person aged 45 to 59 with breast cancer. Read as DNA, the sequence is TGTGCCAGCAGTTACTCAACGGGGAGCTCCTACAATGAGCAGTTCTTC. This gives the protein CASSYSTGSSYNEQFF.